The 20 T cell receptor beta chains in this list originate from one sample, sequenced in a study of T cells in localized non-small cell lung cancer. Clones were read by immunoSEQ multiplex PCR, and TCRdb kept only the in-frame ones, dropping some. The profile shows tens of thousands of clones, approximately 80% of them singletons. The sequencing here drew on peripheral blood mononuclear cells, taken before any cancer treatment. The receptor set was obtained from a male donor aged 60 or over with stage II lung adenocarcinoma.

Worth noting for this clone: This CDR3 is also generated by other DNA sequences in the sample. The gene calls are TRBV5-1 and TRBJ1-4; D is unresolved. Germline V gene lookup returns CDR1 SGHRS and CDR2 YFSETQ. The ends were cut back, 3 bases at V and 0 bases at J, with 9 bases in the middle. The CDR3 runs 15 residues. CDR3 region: CASSSGLATNEKLFF. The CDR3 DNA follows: TGCGCCAGCAGCTCAGGTCTAGCAACTAATGAAAAACTGTTTTTT.

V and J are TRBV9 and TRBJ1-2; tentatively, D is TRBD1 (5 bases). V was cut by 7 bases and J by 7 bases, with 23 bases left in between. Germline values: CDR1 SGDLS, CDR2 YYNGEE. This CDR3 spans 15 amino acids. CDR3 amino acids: CASGDNRISKGGYTF. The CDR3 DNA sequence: TGTGCCAGCGGCGATAACAGGATCTCCAAGGGTGGCTACACCTTC.

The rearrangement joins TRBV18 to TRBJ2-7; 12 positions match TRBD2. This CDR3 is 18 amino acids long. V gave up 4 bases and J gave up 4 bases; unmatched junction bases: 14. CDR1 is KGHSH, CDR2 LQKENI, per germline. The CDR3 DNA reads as TGTGCCAGCTCACAATCCCTTCCCCTAGCGGGAGGGTTATACGAGCAGTACTTC. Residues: CASSQSLPLAGGLYEQYF. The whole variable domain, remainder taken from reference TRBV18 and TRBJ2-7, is NAGVMQNPRHLVRRRGQEARLRCSPMKGHSHVYWYRQLPEEGLKFMVYLQKENIIDESGMPKERFSAEFPKEGPSILRIQQVVRGDSAAYFCASSQSLPLAGGLYEQYFGPGTRLTVT.

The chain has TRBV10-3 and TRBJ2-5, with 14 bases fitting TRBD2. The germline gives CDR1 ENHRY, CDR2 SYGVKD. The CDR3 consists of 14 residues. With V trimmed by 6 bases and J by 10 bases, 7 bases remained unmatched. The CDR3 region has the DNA TGTGCCATCAGCTCGGGACTAGCGGGAGAAGACCAGTACTTC. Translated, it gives CAISSGLAGEDQYF.

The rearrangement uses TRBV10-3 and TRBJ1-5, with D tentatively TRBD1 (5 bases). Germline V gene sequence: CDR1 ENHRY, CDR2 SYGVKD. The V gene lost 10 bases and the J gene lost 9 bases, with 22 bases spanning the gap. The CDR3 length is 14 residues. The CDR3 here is CATRGDAPEGPQHF. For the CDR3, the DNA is TGTGCCACCCGGGGGGATGCTCCGGAGGGGCCCCAGCATTTT.

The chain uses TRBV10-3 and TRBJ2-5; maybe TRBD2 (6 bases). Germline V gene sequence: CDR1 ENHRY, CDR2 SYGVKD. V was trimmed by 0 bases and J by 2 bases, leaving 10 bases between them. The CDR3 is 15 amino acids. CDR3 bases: TGTGCCATCAGTGAGTCGGGACTGATACAAGAGACCCAGTACTTC. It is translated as CAISESGLIQETQYF.

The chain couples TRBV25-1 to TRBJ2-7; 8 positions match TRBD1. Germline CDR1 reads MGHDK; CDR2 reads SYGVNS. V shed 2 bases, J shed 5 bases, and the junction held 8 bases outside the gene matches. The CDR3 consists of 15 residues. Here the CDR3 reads CASSETRQGLNEQYF. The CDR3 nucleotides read TGTGCCAGCAGTGAAACAAGACAGGGGTTAAACGAGCAGTACTTC.

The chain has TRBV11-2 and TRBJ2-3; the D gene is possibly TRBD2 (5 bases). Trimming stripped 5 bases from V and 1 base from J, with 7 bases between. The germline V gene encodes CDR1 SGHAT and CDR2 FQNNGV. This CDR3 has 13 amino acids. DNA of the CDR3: TGTGCCAGCAGCCCCGGGGGCACAGATACGCAGTATTTT. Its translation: CASSPGGTDTQYF.

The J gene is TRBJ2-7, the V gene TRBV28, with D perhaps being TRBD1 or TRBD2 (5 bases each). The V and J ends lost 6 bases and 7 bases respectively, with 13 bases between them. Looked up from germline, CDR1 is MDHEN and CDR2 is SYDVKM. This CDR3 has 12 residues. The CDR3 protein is CASRGTSGEQYF. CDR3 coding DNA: TGTGCCAGCAGGGGGACCTCTGGGGAGCAGTACTTC.

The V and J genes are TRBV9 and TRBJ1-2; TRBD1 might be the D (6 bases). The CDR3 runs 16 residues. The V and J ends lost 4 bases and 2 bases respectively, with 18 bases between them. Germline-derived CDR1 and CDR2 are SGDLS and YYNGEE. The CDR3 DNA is TGTGCCAGCAGCCCTACAGGGATAAGTATGAACTATGGCTACACCTTC. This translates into CASSPTGISMNYGYTF.

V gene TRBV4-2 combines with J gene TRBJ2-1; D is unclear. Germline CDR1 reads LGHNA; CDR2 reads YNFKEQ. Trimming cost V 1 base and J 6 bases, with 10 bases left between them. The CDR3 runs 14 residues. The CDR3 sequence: CASSQAGLLNEQFF. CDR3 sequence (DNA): TGTGCCAGCAGCCAAGCGGGCCTCCTCAATGAGCAGTTCTTC.

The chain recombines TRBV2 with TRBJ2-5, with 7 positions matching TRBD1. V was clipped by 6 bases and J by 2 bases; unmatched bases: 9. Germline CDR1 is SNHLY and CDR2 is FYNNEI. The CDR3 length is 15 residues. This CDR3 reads CASRHRGSPQETQYF. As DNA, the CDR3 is TGTGCCAGCAGGCACAGGGGTTCCCCTCAAGAGACCCAGTACTTC.

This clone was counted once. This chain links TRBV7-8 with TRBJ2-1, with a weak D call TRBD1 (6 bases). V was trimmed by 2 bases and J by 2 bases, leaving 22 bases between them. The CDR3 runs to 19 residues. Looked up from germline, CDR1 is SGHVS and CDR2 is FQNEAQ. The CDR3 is CASSLRPMGAALTYNEQFF. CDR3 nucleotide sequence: TGTGCCAGCAGCTTACGCCCCATGGGGGCCGCCCTGACCTACAATGAGCAGTTCTTC.

This CDR3 is CASSFFQLSGANVLTF. The CDR3 nucleotides read TGTGCCAGCAGTTTTTTTCAGCTCTCTGGGGCCAACGTCCTGACTTTC. The chain couples TRBV6-5 to TRBJ2-6; D not certain. V was cut by 4 bases and J by 0 bases, with 10 bases left in between. The CDR3 has 16 amino acids. Germline V gives CDR1 MNHEY, CDR2 SVGAGI.

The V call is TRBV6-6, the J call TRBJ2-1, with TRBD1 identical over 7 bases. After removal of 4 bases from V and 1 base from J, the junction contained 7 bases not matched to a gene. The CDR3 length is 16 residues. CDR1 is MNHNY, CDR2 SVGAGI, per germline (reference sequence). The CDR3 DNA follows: TGTGCCAGCAGTTCCCGGACAGGTGATTCCTACAATGAGCAGTTCTTC. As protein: CASSSRTGDSYNEQFF.

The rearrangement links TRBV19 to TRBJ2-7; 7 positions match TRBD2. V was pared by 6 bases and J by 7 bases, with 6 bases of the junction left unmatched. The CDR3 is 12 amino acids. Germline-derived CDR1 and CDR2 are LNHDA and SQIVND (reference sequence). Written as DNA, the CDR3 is TGTGCCAGTAGCCAACTGGGAGGGGAGCAGTACTTC. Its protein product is CASSQLGGEQYF.

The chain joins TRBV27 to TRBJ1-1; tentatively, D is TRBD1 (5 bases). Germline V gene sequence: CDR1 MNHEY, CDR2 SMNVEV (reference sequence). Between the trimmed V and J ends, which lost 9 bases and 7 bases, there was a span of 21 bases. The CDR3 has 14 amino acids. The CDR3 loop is CASLNSGLPFEAFF. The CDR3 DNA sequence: TGTGCCAGTCTCAACTCGGGACTGCCTTTTGAAGCTTTCTTT.

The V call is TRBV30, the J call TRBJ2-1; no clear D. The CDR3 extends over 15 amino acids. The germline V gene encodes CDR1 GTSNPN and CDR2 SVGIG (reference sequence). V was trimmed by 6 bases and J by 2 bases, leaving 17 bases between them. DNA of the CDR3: TGTGCCTGTCACCCCCAAGCGACCACCTACAATGAGCAGTTCTTC. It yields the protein CACHPQATTYNEQFF.

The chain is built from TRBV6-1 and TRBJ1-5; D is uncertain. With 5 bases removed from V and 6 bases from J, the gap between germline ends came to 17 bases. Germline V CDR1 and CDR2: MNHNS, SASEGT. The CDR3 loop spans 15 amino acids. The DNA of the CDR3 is TGTGCCAGCAGTTGGACCCGGGCAGAGGGTCAGCCCCAGCATTTT. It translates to CASSWTRAEGQPQHF.

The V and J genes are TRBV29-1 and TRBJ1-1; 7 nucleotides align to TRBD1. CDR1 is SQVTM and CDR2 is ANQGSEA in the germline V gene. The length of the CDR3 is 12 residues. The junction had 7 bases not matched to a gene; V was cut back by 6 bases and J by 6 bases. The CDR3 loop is CSVGQVIAEAFF. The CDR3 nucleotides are TGCAGCGTCGGACAGGTAATAGCTGAAGCTTTCTTT. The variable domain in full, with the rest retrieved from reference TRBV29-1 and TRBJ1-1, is SAVISQKPSRDICQRGTSLTIQCQVDSQVTMMFWYRQQPGQSLTLIATANQGSEATYESGFVIDKFPISRPNLTFSTLTVSNMSPEDSSIYLCSVGQVIAEAFFGQGTRLTVV.